This TCR beta chain appears in the sequencing data of a study of T-cell reconstitution after alpha-beta-depleted transplantation in children. The TCRbeta library incorporated unique molecular identifiers. MiXCR, applied by TCRdb to the PCR reads, yields one record per CDR3 protein. Of hundreds of thousands of distinct CDR3 sequences in the sample, about 11% were seen once. The V gene's germline CDR1 is LNHNV and CDR2 YYDKDF (reference sequence). There are 16 residues in the CDR3. V was pared by 0 bases and J by 0 bases, with 8 bases between. The source was PBMCs from the stem cell graft donor, collected from the stem cell graft. The chain joins TRBV15 to TRBJ2-2; tentatively, D is TRBD1 (6 bases). The receptor comes from a human donor who donated a stem cell graft to a child with acute myeloid leukemia. CDR3 region: CATSRDKGANTGELFF. For the CDR3, the DNA is TGTGCCACCAGCAGAGATAAGGGGGCGAACACCGGGGAGCTGTTTTTT.